A selection of T cell receptor beta chains follows, all from one sample in a study of blood T cell repertoires in COVID-19. Profiled with immunoSEQ multiplex PCR; TCRdb holds only in-frame clones, not every one. The data hold more than 200,000 clones, with approximately 86% observed a single time. The sample comprised peripheral blood. The receptors come from a man aged 25 to 40 with active or convalescent COVID-19. Both conserved end residues are part of each CDR3. A D gene is named only where the DNA matches it firmly. Clone size is shown for a subset of rows, as once, few, many or a class of expanded clone.

few	TRBV30	NA	TRBJ1-4	CAWSLNTGTYNEKLFF	TGTGCCTGGAGCCTAAACACCGGGACATATAATGAAAAACTGTTTTTT
NA	TRBV5-6	NA	TRBJ1-3	CASSSWTDWGTIYF	TGTGCCAGCAGCTCGTGGACAGATTGGGGCACCATATATTTT
NA	TRBV7-8	TRBD1	TRBJ1-2	CASSPRGQGASPNYGYTF	TGTGCCAGCAGTCCAAGGGGGCAGGGGGCGTCCCCCAACTATGGCTACACCTTC
NA	TRBV7-8	NA	TRBJ1-6	CASSFDRANSPLHF	TGTGCCAGCAGCTTCGATCGAGCGAATTCACCCCTCCACTTT
NA	TRBV10-1	NA	TRBJ2-2	CASSHTGELFF	TGCGCCAGCAGTCATACCGGGGAGCTGTTTTTT
NA	TRBV6-5	TRBD1	TRBJ1-1	CASSYSLTGATEAFF	TGTGCCAGCAGTTACTCACTTACAGGGGCCACTGAAGCTTTCTTT
NA	TRBV7-2	NA	TRBJ2-2	CASNQFANTGELFF	TGTGCCAGCAACCAGTTCGCGAACACCGGGGAGCTGTTTTTT
NA	TRBV4-1	NA	TRBJ2-7	CASSHLHSPWGAGKYEQYF	TGCGCCAGCAGCCATCTCCACTCCCCTTGGGGAGCAGGAAAATACGAGCAGTACTTC
NA	TRBV5-1	NA	TRBJ2-1	CASSPLLANEQFF	TGCGCCAGCAGCCCTCTGTTAGCGAATGAGCAGTTCTTC
few	TRBV6-5	NA	TRBJ2-7	CASSYGQGFYEQYF	TGTGCCAGCAGTTACGGCCAGGGTTTCTACGAGCAGTACTTC
NA	TRBV11-2	NA	TRBJ2-7	CASSLSDSPGRYEQYF	TGTGCCAGCAGCTTATCCGACAGTCCGGGCCGTTACGAGCAGTACTTC
NA	TRBV7-9	TRBD2	TRBJ2-3	CASSLLTSGGGTDTQYF	TGTGCCAGCAGCCTCTTGACTAGCGGGGGGGGTACAGATACGCAGTATTTT
NA	TRBV18	NA	TRBJ1-6	CASSSRQADNSPLHF	TGTGCCAGCTCATCACGACAGGCGGATAATTCACCCCTCCACTTT
NA	TRBV4-1	NA	TRBJ2-7	CASRHNRGGYEQYF	TGCGCCAGCAGACACAACAGGGGAGGATACGAGCAGTACTTC
NA	TRBV10-2	TRBD1	TRBJ2-1	CASSVAGGHNEQFF	TGCGCCAGCAGTGTGGCAGGGGGTCACAATGAGCAGTTCTTC
NA	TRBV9	NA	TRBJ2-3	CASSVRLVRTDTQYF	TGTGCCAGCAGCGTACGACTAGTAAGAACAGATACGCAGTATTTT
NA	TRBV2	TRBD1	TRBJ2-7	CASSDSRDRGVYEQYF	TGTGCCAGCAGTGATTCTAGGGACAGGGGGGTTTACGAGCAGTACTTC
few	TRBV7-2	TRBD2	TRBJ2-5	CASTQSAGGHETQYF	TGTGCCAGCACCCAAAGTGCGGGGGGGCACGAGACCCAGTACTTC
NA	TRBV19	NA	TRBJ1-2	CASSEVYGPGFDGYTF	TGTGCCAGTAGTGAAGTGTATGGGCCTGGTTTCGATGGCTACACCTTC
NA	TRBV5-6	NA	TRBJ2-5	CASSFIGGQETQYF	TGTGCCAGCAGCTTTATAGGGGGCCAAGAGACCCAGTACTTC
NA	TRBV7-6	NA	TRBJ2-3	CASSLTNRGTDTQYF	TGTGCCAGCAGCTTAACAAACAGGGGCACAGATACGCAGTATTTT
NA	TRBV9	TRBD1	TRBJ1-4	CASSGGQGRTNEKLFF	TGTGCCAGCAGCGGGGGACAGGGGAGAACTAATGAAAAACTGTTTTTT
NA	TRBV19	TRBD1	TRBJ1-1	CASSTTGAKGAFF	TGTGCCAGTAGTACAACAGGGGCCAAGGGGGCTTTCTTT
few	TRBV5-1	NA	TRBJ2-3	CASSPRGWTDTQYF	TGCGCCAGCAGTCCCAGGGGATGGACAGATACGCAGTATTTT
NA	TRBV13	NA	TRBJ2-1	CASSFEGAGGDNEQFF	TGTGCCAGCAGCTTCGAGGGCGCGGGCGGCGACAATGAGCAGTTCTTC
NA	TRBV12-3/TRBV12-4	NA	TRBJ1-6	CATQAQGYSPLHF	TGTGCCACGCAGGCACAGGGTTATTCACCCCTCCACTTT
NA	TRBV4-1	TRBD1	TRBJ2-5	CASSQVLRIAGGAETQYF	TGCGCCAGCAGCCAAGTTCTGAGGATTGCAGGGGGCGCAGAGACCCAGTACTTC
NA	TRBV5-1	TRBD1	TRBJ2-2	CASSLGAGTGVTGELFF	TGCGCCAGCAGCTTGGGCGCCGGGACAGGGGTGACCGGGGAGCTGTTTTTT
NA	TRBV27	TRBD1	TRBJ1-2	CASTDRYKNGYTF	TGTGCCAGCACGGACAGGTACAAGAATGGCTACACCTTC
NA	TRBV10-3	NA	TRBJ1-6	CAISESGRGGSPLHF	TGTGCCATCAGTGAGTCGGGTAGGGGGGGATCACCCCTCCACTTT
once	TRBV5-1	NA	TRBJ1-4	CASSLGAGIEKLFF	TGCGCCAGCAGCTTGGGGGCAGGGATTGAAAAACTGTTTTTT
NA	TRBV11-2	NA	TRBJ1-4	CASSLGLGGEINEKLFF	TGTGCCAGCAGCTTAGGTTTAGGTGGAGAGATTAATGAAAAACTGTTTTTT
NA	TRBV7-2	NA	TRBJ1-1	CASSPYRSYTEAFF	TGTGCCAGCAGCCCGTACCGGAGCTACACTGAAGCTTTCTTT
once	TRBV27	TRBD2	TRBJ2-2	CASSTTERGARTGELFF	TGTGCCAGCAGTACGACTGAGCGGGGGGCCCGCACCGGGGAGCTGTTTTTT
NA	TRBV5-1	TRBD1	TRBJ1-1	CASKVEGASEAFF	TGCGCCAGCAAAGTGGAGGGGGCCTCTGAAGCTTTCTTT
NA	TRBV7-9	TRBD2	TRBJ2-3	CASSLTGLAGDDTQYF	TGTGCCAGCAGCCTAACGGGACTAGCGGGGGATGATACGCAGTATTTT
NA	TRBV7-9	TRBD1	TRBJ2-7	CASSAQGVLYEQYF	TGTGCCAGCAGCGCCCAGGGGGTTCTATACGAGCAGTACTTC
NA	TRBV14	TRBD1	TRBJ1-2	CASRSNGDRAKGYTF	TGTGCCAGCAGATCCAATGGGGACAGGGCTAAAGGCTACACCTTC
NA	TRBV7-2	TRBD1	TRBJ1-1	CASSFGGQGVWNTEAFF	TGTGCCAGCAGCTTTGGGGGACAGGGAGTTTGGAACACTGAAGCTTTCTTT
NA	TRBV4-2	NA	TRBJ2-1	CASSQPGVSSYNEQFF	TGTGCCAGCAGCCAGCCGGGGGTGAGCTCCTACAATGAGCAGTTCTTC
once	TRBV9	NA	TRBJ1-2	CASSVDQHPGGEEDYGYTF	TGTGCCAGCAGCGTAGACCAACACCCGGGGGGCGAGGAAGACTATGGCTACACCTTC
NA	TRBV18	NA	TRBJ2-5	CASSPLYQETQYF	TGTGCCAGCTCACCACTATACCAAGAGACCCAGTACTTC